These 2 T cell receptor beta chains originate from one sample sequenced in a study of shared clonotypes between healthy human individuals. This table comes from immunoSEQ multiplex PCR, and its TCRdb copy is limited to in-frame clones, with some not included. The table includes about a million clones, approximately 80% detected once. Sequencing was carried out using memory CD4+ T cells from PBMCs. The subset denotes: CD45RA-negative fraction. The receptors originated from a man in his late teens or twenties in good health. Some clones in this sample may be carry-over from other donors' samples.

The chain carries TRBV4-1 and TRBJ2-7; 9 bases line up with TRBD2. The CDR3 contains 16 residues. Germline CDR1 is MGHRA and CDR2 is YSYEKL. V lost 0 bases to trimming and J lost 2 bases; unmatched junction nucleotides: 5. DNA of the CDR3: TGCGCCAGCAGCCAAGACGCGGGAGGGCCCACCTACGAGCAGTACTTC. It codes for CASSQDAGGPTYEQYF.

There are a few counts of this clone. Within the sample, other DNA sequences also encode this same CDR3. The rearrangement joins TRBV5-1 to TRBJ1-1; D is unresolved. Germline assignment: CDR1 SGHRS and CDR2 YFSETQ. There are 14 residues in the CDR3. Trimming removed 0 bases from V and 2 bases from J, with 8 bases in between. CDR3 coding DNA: TGCGCCAGCAGCTTGGCCGTTTACAACACTGAAGCTTTCTTT. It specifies CASSLAVYNTEAFF. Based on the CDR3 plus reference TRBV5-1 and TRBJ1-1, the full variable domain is KAGVTQTPRYLIKTRGQQVTLSCSPISGHRSVSWYQQTPGQGLQFLFEYFSETQRNKGNFPGRFSGRQFSNSRSEMNVSTLELGDSALYLCASSLAVYNTEAFFGQGTRLTVV.